The sequence of this TCR beta chain was determined in a study of T cells in Graves' hyperthyroidism and ophthalmopathy. Study-level points and caveats: A model of 13 V-J features distinguished ophthalmopathy from stable hyperthyroidism.

Germline loops: CDR1 MNHEY, CDR2 SMNVEV (reference sequence). V lost 3 bases and J lost 5, with 13 bases in between. The CDR3 is 14 residues long. Researchers took RNA transcripts and amplified the TCR beta CDR3 regions from them. HTBI primers drove first-round RT-PCR of the TCR CDR3. TCRdb used MiXCR to reprocess the multiplex PCR reads, holding one entry per CDR3 protein. Of approximately 600,000 distinct CDR3 sequences listed, about 15% were seen once; the top ten hold over 3.5%. This clonotype has ten or more counts. Its antigen is still unknown. Uncontrolled infection, other autoimmune disease, pregnancy or lactation barred patients from enrollment. Orbital computed tomography and thyroid ultrasound, together with serum TRAb and thyroxine and clinical symptoms, were used for diagnoses.

This sequence joins TRBV27 and TRBJ2-5; D not resolved. The sequencing input was blood. The clonotype was recovered from a woman between 40 and 50 years old with Graves' ophthalmopathy. CDR3 residues: CASSLGGNGETQYF. CDR3 in DNA: TGTGCCAGCAGTTTGGGCGGAAATGGCGAGACCCAGTACTTC.